This T cell receptor (beta chain) is drawn from a study of T cells after posttransplantation cyclophosphamide. Sequenced by immunoSEQ multiplex PCR; TCRdb stores in-frame clones only, minus some. The table includes fewer than 45,000 clones, 78% detected once. V lost 3 bases and J lost 7; bases outside the gene matches: 6. Germline V gives CDR1 SGHVS, CDR2 FQNEAQ. The CDR3 has 14 amino acids. Cyclophosphamide on days +3 and +4 followed busulfan-fludarabine conditioning and a marrow graft. Overall study results and limits: TRB clonality was highly associated with recipient CMV seropositivity and reactivation. Skin or GI-infiltrating T cells shared few TRB sequences with blood. Later blood repertoires were often dominated by clones from the donor CD8+ memory compartment.

Concerning this clone itself: Its specificity is not known.

Sequenced here: CD4+ T cells sorted from blood, sampled 1,700 to 2,000 days after a stem cell transplant with posttransplant cyclophosphamide. The sequence was collected from a female patient aged 35-55 years who received an allogeneic stem cell transplant from a related donor, was CMV-positive, and had no GVHD. Some T cells may originate from the graft donor. The V call is TRBV7-8, the J call TRBJ2-1; 7 nucleotides match TRBD1. The CDR3 spells CASSLRTGNNEQFF. The CDR3 region has the DNA TGTGCCAGCAGCTTGAGGACAGGAAATAATGAGCAGTTCTTC.